This TCR beta chain was identified during a study of graft-versus-host responses after intestinal transplantation. Points from the study as a whole: Recipient marrow showed GvH clones, some seen first in ileum or blood.

Sequencing used immunoSEQ multiplex PCR; TCRdb keeps in-frame clones, though not all of them. This repertoire shows roughly 99,000 clones, about 91% found once; its top ten account for about 0.73%. Notes on this clone: Antigen: not known.

Germline V CDR1 and CDR2: MGHRA, YSYEKL. The CDR3 consists of 17 residues. The ends were cut back, 1 base at V and 2 bases at J, with 15 bases in the middle. The receptor was isolated from a human donor who was the organ donor for an intestinal transplant. This specimen consisted of unstimulated CD4+ T cells sorted from spleen or lymph node cells, obtained before transplant. The rearrangement links TRBV4-1 to TRBJ1-3, with D tentatively TRBD1 (5 bases). The CDR3: CASSQGGSAGAGNTIYF. In nucleotides, the CDR3 is TGCGCCAGCAGCCAAGGTGGCTCCGCGGGGGCTGGAAACACCATATATTTT.